A single sample is the source of the 3 T cell receptor beta chains below, sequenced in a study of PD-1 blockade in classical Hodgkin lymphoma (dated by TCRdb to the early 2020s). Read against the paper, the sample's time point label means: cycle 4 day 1 (C4D1), after less than seven weeks of nivolumab. Every trial patient had relapsed after autologous stem cell transplantation, and cohorts A, B and C differed in prior brentuximab vedotin exposure. Libraries were built with the immunoSEQ multiplex PCR assay. TCRdb re-hosts the immuneACCESS table, in-frame sequences only. Its copies lack some clones; in the studies checked, an unresolved V gene accounts for under half of them, and the cause for the rest is not known. In all, the sample holds 110,000 or so clones, and around 90% of those were seen once. The ten largest clonotypes hold around 19% of the sample. Sequenced material: peripheral blood mononuclear cells (PBMCs), taken before the fourth cycle of nivolumab. These receptor sequences come from a human donor with classical Hodgkin lymphoma.

V and J are TRBV10-3 and TRBJ2-3; perhaps TRBD2 as D (6 bases). The germline V gene encodes CDR1 ENHRY and CDR2 SYGVKD. V was clipped by 4 bases and J by 1 base, with 15 bases between them. The CDR3 is 16 amino acids. CDR3 loop: CAISGSGGMGTDTQYF. CDR3 in DNA: TGTGCCATCAGTGGGTCCGGGGGAATGGGCACAGATACGCAGTATTTT.

The chain recombines TRBV19 with TRBJ1-4; maybe TRBD1 (6 bases). The CDR3 is 15 amino acids. Germline CDR1 and CDR2: LNHDA and SQIVND (reference sequence). Trimming left V 5 bases short and J 8 bases short, with 18 bases between. CDR3 protein: CASSATGLSGEKLFF. The CDR3, as DNA: TGTGCCAGTAGTGCCACAGGGCTGTCCGGCGAAAAACTGTTTTTT. The full variable domain, completed using reference TRBV19 and TRBJ1-4, is DGGITQSPKYLFRKEGQNVTLSCEQNLNHDAMYWYRQDPGQGLRLIYYSQIVNDFQKGDIAEGYSVSREKKESFPLTVTSAQKNPTAFYLCASSATGLSGEKLFFGSGTQLSVL.

This clone has a handful of counts. This rearrangement joins TRBV7-9 to TRBJ1-1; TRBD1 might be the D (5 bases). Per the germline V gene, CDR1 is SEHNR and CDR2 is FQNEAQ (reference sequence). Trimming removed 5 bases at V and 1 base at J, with 11 bases between. The CDR3 has 14 amino acids. CDR3 in amino acids: CASSADIANTEAFF. The DNA of the CDR3 is TGTGCCAGCAGCGCGGACATCGCGAACACTGAAGCTTTCTTT.